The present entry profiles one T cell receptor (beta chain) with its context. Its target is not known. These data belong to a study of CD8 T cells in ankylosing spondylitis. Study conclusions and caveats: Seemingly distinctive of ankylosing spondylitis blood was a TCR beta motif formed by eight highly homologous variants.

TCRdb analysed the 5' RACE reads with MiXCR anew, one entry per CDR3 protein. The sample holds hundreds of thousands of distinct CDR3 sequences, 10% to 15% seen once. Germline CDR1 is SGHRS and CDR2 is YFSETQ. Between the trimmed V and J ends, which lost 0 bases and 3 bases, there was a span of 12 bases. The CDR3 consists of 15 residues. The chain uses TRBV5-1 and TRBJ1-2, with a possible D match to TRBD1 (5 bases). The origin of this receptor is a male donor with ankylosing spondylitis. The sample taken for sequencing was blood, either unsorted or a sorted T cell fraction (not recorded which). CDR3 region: CASSLAGRGHYGYTF. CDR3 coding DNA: TGCGCCAGCAGCTTGGCGGGAAGGGGCCACTATGGCTACACCTTC.